The clone carrying this TCR beta chain was counted a few times. This entry is derived from a study of tumor-infiltrating lymphocytes in oesophageal squamous cell carcinoma. TCRdb analysed the PCR reads with MiXCR anew, one entry per CDR3 protein. Counted here are around 12,000 distinct CDR3 sequences, 52% occurring once; the ten biggest clones make up about 28%. The CDR3 sequence is 14 residues long. Looked up from germline, CDR1 is MNHNS and CDR2 is SASEGT. The specimen was esophageal tumor tissue. The chain combines TRBV6-1 with TRBJ2-7; D not resolved. With the DNA end fitting TRBJ2-5 better, the J assignment may be wrong. This TCR was sampled from a female donor with esophageal squamous cell carcinoma. CDR3 sequence: CASSEYNRQETQYF. The CDR3 coding sequence is TGTGCCAGCAGTGAATACAACCGACAAGAGACCCAGTACTTC.